The 3 T cell receptor beta chains reported below all come from one sample, sequenced in a study of persistence of HIV-infected CD4 T cells. These receptors are not linked to any known antigen. Sequencing used immunoSEQ version 4 in survey mode. The repertoire was sequenced with immunoSEQ multiplex PCR; TCRdb's copy has only in-frame clones and lacks some. In the table there are 37,000 or so clones, approximately 80% of which are singletons. Stimulation used 9 to 10 ug/mL lysate from CMV-infected fibroblasts. Sorted nonresponding memory CD4+ T cells were CD40L-negative, CD69-negative, CD45RO-high. The source was CD4+ T cells sorted from PBMCs after roughly 17-hour stimulation, collected from a patient who received antiretroviral therapy. Receptors originate from an adult man with HIV who was CMV-seropositive.

This sequence joins TRBV28 and TRBJ2-7; no clear D. CDR1 and CDR2 from the germline V gene are MDHEN and SYDVKM. The CDR3 loop spans 14 amino acids. Trimming stripped 0 bases from V and 3 bases from J, with 9 bases between. The DNA of the CDR3 is TGTGCCAGCAGTTTATGGTCCAGAAACTACGAGCAGTACTTC. This translates into CASSLWSRNYEQYF. Full variable domain (remainder filled in from reference TRBV28 and TRBJ2-7): DVKVTQSSRYLVKRTGEKVFLECVQDMDHENMFWYRQDPGLGLRLIYFSYDVKMKEKGDIPEGYSVSREKKERFSLILESASTNQTSMYLCASSLWSRNYEQYFGPGTRLTVT.

The chain links TRBV3-1 (or the pseudogene TRBV3-2) to TRBJ2-2; unclear D gene. This CDR3 region has 14 residues. Germline values: CDR1 LGHDT, CDR2 YNNKEL (reference sequence). V was shortened by 1 base and J by 1 base, with 4 bases between the two germline ends. This chain's CDR3 is CASSQGQNTGELFF. DNA of the CDR3: TGTGCCAGCAGCCAAGGTCAGAACACCGGGGAGCTGTTTTTT.

The V call is TRBV25-1, the J call TRBJ1-3; D not resolved. Per the germline V gene, CDR1 is MGHDK and CDR2 is SYGVNS. Trimming shortened V by 0 bases and J by 7 bases, and 10 bases separated the two germline ends. CDR3 length: 14 amino acids. The CDR3 loop reads CASSEYSRGNTIYF. CDR3 nucleotides: TGTGCCAGCAGTGAATATTCCCGCGGGAACACCATATATTTT. Full variable domain (remainder filled in from reference TRBV25-1 and TRBJ1-3): EADIYQTPRYLVIGTGKKITLECSQTMGHDKMYWYQQDPGMELHLIHYSYGVNSTEKGDLSSESTVSRIRTEHFPLTLESARPSHTSQYLCASSEYSRGNTIYFGEGSWLTVV.